The 7 T cell receptor beta chains given below trace back to one sample, sequenced in a study of T cells after yellow fever vaccination. TCRdb reprocessed the 5' RACE reads via MiXCR and lists one record per CDR3 protein. The sample contains approximately 330,000 distinct CDR3 sequences, under 15% of which appear only once. This material consisted of CD4+ T cells sorted from PBMCs, taken 15 days after the yellow fever booster vaccination. These TCRs come from a man aged 18 to 30 who received the YFV17D yellow fever vaccine.

This clonotype was detected only a few times. This chain links TRBV2 with TRBJ1-5; 7 nucleotides match TRBD1. After removal of 7 bases from V and 4 bases from J, the junction contained 7 bases not matched to a gene. This CDR3 has 14 residues. The germline V gene has CDR1 SNHLY and CDR2 FYNNEI. In DNA, the CDR3 is TGTGCCAGCACGGGACAGACCGATAATCAGCCCCAGCATTTT. Its protein product is CASTGQTDNQPQHF.

The chain links TRBV18 to TRBJ2-4; D is unclear. The V end was cut by 6 bases, the J end by 1 base, with 10 bases between. The CDR3 length is 14 residues. The germline gives CDR1 KGHSH, CDR2 LQKENI. The CDR3 loop is CASSAENAKNIQYF. The CDR3 DNA is TGTGCCAGCTCGGCGGAGAACGCCAAAAACATTCAGTACTTC.

The V gene is TRBV6-5, the J gene TRBJ1-3; possible D gene TRBD1, 6 bases. The V gene lost 7 bases and the J gene lost 4 bases, with 11 bases spanning the gap. The CDR3 consists of 13 residues. Germline CDR1 and CDR2: MNHEY and SVGAGI. CDR3 DNA: TGTGCCAGCAACAGGGCGGACGGAAACACCATATATTTT. Its protein product is CASNRADGNTIYF.

The CDR3 here is CSVYSFSSGGYGYTF. CDR3 in DNA: TGCAGCGTTTACTCTTTCTCTTCGGGGGGCTATGGCTACACCTTC. The gene calls are TRBV29-1 and TRBJ1-2; a weak D match, TRBD1 (5 bases). Germline assignment: CDR1 SQVTM and CDR2 ANQGSEA. The CDR3 has 15 amino acids. Trimming removed 5 bases at V and 4 bases at J, with 20 bases between. Complete variable domain (other parts from reference TRBV29-1 and TRBJ1-2): SAVISQKPSRDICQRGTSLTIQCQVDSQVTMMFWYRQQPGQSLTLIATANQGSEATYESGFVIDKFPISRPNLTFSTLTVSNMSPEDSSIYLCSVYSFSSGGYGYTFGSGTRLTVV.

Comments on this clonotype: It may be a read error: a sequence one base away is much more abundant. The rearrangement uses TRBV4-3 and TRBJ2-2; 10 nucleotides agree with TRBD1. Germline V gives CDR1 LGHNA, CDR2 YSLEER. The CDR3 is made up of 17 amino acids. The CDR3 loop reads CDSSQAEGQGFSGELFF. The CDR3 DNA is TGCGACAGCAGCCAAGCTGAGGGACAGGGGTTTTCCGGGGAGCTGTTTTTT.

This clonotype was detected ten times or more. The genes are TRBV19 and TRBJ2-7, with 9 bases that match TRBD1. V lost 3 bases and J lost 3; bases outside the gene matches: 6. The CDR3 totals 15 residues. The germline CDR1 and CDR2 sequences are LNHDA and SQIVND (reference sequence). In nucleotides, the CDR3 is TGTGCCAGTAGTATTTACAGGGGGCAACTCTACGAGCAGTACTTC. Protein sequence: CASSIYRGQLYEQYF.

The chain employs TRBV6-5 and TRBJ2-7; the match to TRBD1 covers 7 bases. The CDR3 runs 14 residues. The germline gives CDR1 MNHEY, CDR2 SVGAGI. V lost 5 bases and J lost 0; bases outside the gene matches: 4. The CDR3 sequence: CASSRDSSSYEQYV. CDR3 in DNA: TGTGCCAGCAGTCGGGACAGCAGCTCCTACGAGCAGTACGTC.